The rows below give T cell receptor beta chains drawn from one sample of a study of shared clonotypes between healthy human individuals. The repertoire was sequenced with immunoSEQ multiplex PCR; TCRdb's copy has only in-frame clones and lacks some. The sample shows more than 900,000 clones, 75% to 85% of them seen only once. Specimen: memory CD4+ T cells from PBMCs. These receptors all stem from a man aged 18 to 35 in good health. Some clones in this sample may be carry-over from other donors' samples. CDR3s include the opening cysteine and the closing phenylalanine or tryptophan. The D gene is left open where the match is weak. The size of a clone is reported for some rows only, either as once, few or many, or as a class for expanded clones.

CDR3aa: CASSESILAGYEQYF
CDR3nt: TGCGCCAGCAGTGAGTCGATCCTAGCGGGCTACGAGCAGTACTTC
d_gene: TRBD2
abundance: .
v_gene: TRBV10-1
j_gene: TRBJ2-7

CDR3aa: CASSPIGGGTGIVNEQYF
CDR3nt: TGTGCCAGCAGCCCTATAGGGGGGGGTACCGGGATCGTCAACGAGCAGTACTTC
d_gene: .
abundance: .
v_gene: TRBV7-9
j_gene: TRBJ2-7

CDR3aa: CASSPTGGTDTQYF
CDR3nt: TGTGCCAGCAGCCCCACAGGGGGCACAGATACGCAGTATTTT
d_gene: TRBD1
abundance: .
v_gene: TRBV7-2
j_gene: TRBJ2-3

CDR3aa: CAISETTPWVGETYEQYF
CDR3nt: TGTGCCATCAGTGAGACAACGCCTTGGGTGGGGGAAACCTACGAGCAGTACTTC
d_gene: .
abundance: .
v_gene: TRBV10-3
j_gene: TRBJ2-7

CDR3aa: CASSFEGTQYF
CDR3nt: TGTGCCAGCAGTTTTGAAGGGACCCAGTACTTC
d_gene: .
abundance: many
v_gene: TRBV28
j_gene: TRBJ2-5

CDR3aa: CASSPDRGRGGYTF
CDR3nt: TGTGCCAGCAGCCCTGACAGGGGGAGGGGCGGCTACACCTTC
d_gene: TRBD1
abundance: .
v_gene: TRBV6-6
j_gene: TRBJ1-2

CDR3aa: CASSAHTQAGGDYGYTF
CDR3nt: TGTGCCAGCAGCGCACACACGCAGGCAGGGGGCGACTATGGCTACACCTTC
d_gene: TRBD1
abundance: .
v_gene: TRBV9
j_gene: TRBJ1-2

CDR3aa: CASSFSTSPRADTQYF
CDR3nt: TGTGCCAGCAGCTTCTCTACCTCACCCCGGGCAGATACGCAGTATTTT
d_gene: .
abundance: .
v_gene: TRBV11-2
j_gene: TRBJ2-3

CDR3aa: CASSLRDFGYTF
CDR3nt: TGTGCCAGCAGTTTACGGGATTTCGGCTACACCTTC
d_gene: .
abundance: many
v_gene: TRBV28
j_gene: TRBJ1-2

CDR3aa: CASSSAGTSGPARHTQYF
CDR3nt: TGTGCCAGCAGTTCGGCCGGGACTAGCGGGCCTGCACGTCATACGCAGTATTTT
d_gene: TRBD2
abundance: once
v_gene: TRBV27
j_gene: TRBJ2-3

CDR3aa: CASSQTGAGTYEQYF
CDR3nt: TGTGCCAGCAGCCAAACCGGTGCCGGAACCTACGAGCAGTACTTC
d_gene: .
abundance: .
v_gene: TRBV7-2
j_gene: TRBJ2-7

CDR3aa: CAWSVPGTRGQPQHF
CDR3nt: TGTGCCTGGAGTGTACCCGGGACCAGGGGCCAGCCCCAGCATTTT
d_gene: .
abundance: .
v_gene: TRBV30
j_gene: TRBJ1-5

CDR3aa: CASSWGARDTQYF
CDR3nt: TGTGCCAGCAGTTGGGGGGCGAGGGATACGCAGTATTTT
d_gene: .
abundance: .
v_gene: TRBV28
j_gene: TRBJ2-3

CDR3aa: CASIGSGAAYGYTF
CDR3nt: TGTGCCAGCATCGGGTCAGGGGCAGCCTATGGCTACACCTTC
d_gene: .
abundance: .
v_gene: TRBV6-1
j_gene: TRBJ1-2

CDR3aa: CASSTGTGTYEQYF
CDR3nt: TGTGCCAGCAGCACCGGGACAGGGACCTACGAGCAGTACTTC
d_gene: TRBD1
abundance: .
v_gene: TRBV9
j_gene: TRBJ2-7

CDR3aa: CASKGAPEDYGYTF
CDR3nt: TGTGCCAGCAAGGGGGCCCCCGAGGACTATGGCTACACCTTC
d_gene: TRBD1
abundance: .
v_gene: TRBV2
j_gene: TRBJ1-2

CDR3aa: CASSPLVDAREQFF
CDR3nt: TGTGCCAGCTCACCGTTGGTGGATGCCCGGGAGCAGTTCTTC
d_gene: .
abundance: .
v_gene: TRBV18
j_gene: TRBJ2-1

CDR3aa: CATITSGANVLTF
CDR3nt: TGTGCCACGATCACGTCTGGGGCCAACGTCCTGACTTTC
d_gene: .
abundance: .
v_gene: TRBV6-6
j_gene: TRBJ2-6

CDR3aa: CASSRTESNPEAFF
CDR3nt: TGTGCCAGCAGCAGGACCGAGAGTAATCCTGAAGCTTTCTTT
d_gene: .
abundance: .
v_gene: TRBV2
j_gene: TRBJ1-1

CDR3aa: CASSPWGPNEKLFF
CDR3nt: TGTGCCAGCAGCCCGTGGGGCCCTAATGAAAAACTGTTTTTT
d_gene: .
abundance: .
v_gene: TRBV7-9
j_gene: TRBJ1-4

CDR3aa: CASSLLSFSNQPQHF
CDR3nt: TGTGCCAGCAGCTTACTAAGTTTTAGCAATCAGCCCCAGCATTTT
d_gene: .
abundance: .
v_gene: TRBV7-2
j_gene: TRBJ1-5

CDR3aa: CASSFYRGQYEQYF
CDR3nt: TGTGCCAGCAGTTTTTACAGGGGGCAATACGAGCAGTACTTC
d_gene: TRBD1
abundance: once
v_gene: TRBV28
j_gene: TRBJ2-7

CDR3aa: CASALAGTTGYEQYF
CDR3nt: TGTGCCAGCGCTCTGGCCGGGACTACCGGTTACGAGCAGTACTTC
d_gene: TRBD2
abundance: .
v_gene: TRBV7-2
j_gene: TRBJ2-7

CDR3aa: CASSFLGQSNTEAFF
CDR3nt: TGTGCCAGCAGCTTTTTAGGACAGTCGAACACTGAAGCTTTCTTT
d_gene: .
abundance: few
v_gene: TRBV7-2
j_gene: TRBJ1-1

CDR3aa: CASSPRDRPGEQYF
CDR3nt: TGTGCCAGCAGCCCCAGGGACAGGCCTGGCGAGCAGTACTTC
d_gene: TRBD1
abundance: .
v_gene: TRBV5-4
j_gene: TRBJ2-7

CDR3aa: CASSPRQGARYEQYF
CDR3nt: TGTGCCAGCAGTCCTAGACAGGGGGCGCGGTACGAGCAGTACTTC
d_gene: TRBD1
abundance: .
v_gene: TRBV27
j_gene: TRBJ2-7

CDR3aa: CASRPASSDEQYF
CDR3nt: TGTGCCAGCAGACCTGCGTCATCGGACGAGCAGTACTTC
d_gene: .
abundance: .
v_gene: TRBV6-5
j_gene: TRBJ2-7

CDR3aa: CASSLTLVETYEQYF
CDR3nt: TGTGCCAGCAGCTTAACCTTGGTAGAGACCTACGAGCAGTACTTC
d_gene: .
abundance: .
v_gene: TRBV11-2
j_gene: TRBJ2-7

CDR3aa: CASSLEARNTEAFF
CDR3nt: TGCGCCAGCAGCTTGGAGGCCCGGAACACTGAAGCTTTCTTT
d_gene: .
abundance: .
v_gene: TRBV5-1
j_gene: TRBJ1-1

CDR3aa: CASSLYPYEQYF
CDR3nt: TGTGCCAGCTCACTTTACCCCTACGAGCAGTACTTC
d_gene: .
abundance: .
v_gene: TRBV18
j_gene: TRBJ2-7

CDR3aa: CASSLPTTGYEQYF
CDR3nt: TGTGCCAGCAGTTTACCAACTACAGGGTACGAGCAGTACTTC
d_gene: .
abundance: .
v_gene: TRBV28
j_gene: TRBJ2-7

CDR3aa: CASSQPRVGNTIYF
CDR3nt: TGCGCCAGCAGCCAACCCAGGGTTGGAAACACCATATATTTT
d_gene: .
abundance: .
v_gene: TRBV4-1
j_gene: TRBJ1-3

CDR3aa: CARLAGGIHGYTF
CDR3nt: TGTGCCCGCTTGGCCGGAGGCATACATGGCTACACCTTC
d_gene: .
abundance: .
v_gene: TRBV19
j_gene: TRBJ1-2

CDR3aa: CASSRPRQGSYEQYF
CDR3nt: TGTGCCAGCAGCCGCCCTCGGCAGGGATCCTACGAGCAGTACTTC
d_gene: .
abundance: .
v_gene: TRBV7-8
j_gene: TRBJ2-7

CDR3aa: CASSLGQGNQPQHF
CDR3nt: TGTGCCAGCAGCCTAGGACAGGGTAATCAGCCCCAGCATTTT
d_gene: TRBD1
abundance: .
v_gene: TRBV6-6
j_gene: TRBJ1-5

CDR3aa: CAWQGLAGVEQFF
CDR3nt: TGTGCCTGGCAAGGACTAGCGGGAGTTGAGCAGTTCTTC
d_gene: TRBD2
abundance: .
v_gene: TRBV30
j_gene: TRBJ2-1

CDR3aa: CASSSTRRMSGNTIYF
CDR3nt: TGTGCCAGCAGCTCAACAAGACGAATGTCTGGAAACACCATATATTTT
d_gene: .
abundance: .
v_gene: TRBV7-3
j_gene: TRBJ1-3

CDR3aa: CASSPKVQALMTEAFF
CDR3nt: TGTGCCAGCAGCCCCAAGGTTCAGGCCTTAATGACTGAAGCTTTCTTT
d_gene: .
abundance: .
v_gene: TRBV11-3
j_gene: TRBJ1-1

CDR3aa: CASSPGSGWSSYEQYF
CDR3nt: TGTGCCAGCAGCCCCGGGAGCGGGTGGAGCTCCTACGAGCAGTACTTC
d_gene: .
abundance: .
v_gene: TRBV7-9
j_gene: TRBJ2-7